This T cell receptor (beta chain) was obtained from a study of blood T cell repertoires in COVID-19. The CDR3 has 17 amino acids. Per the germline V gene, CDR1 is MGHRA and CDR2 is YSYEKL. V was clipped by 1 base and J by 4 bases; unmatched bases: 8. This clone was found a few times. Repertoires were generated with immunoSEQ multiplex PCR, while TCRdb's copy carries only in-frame clones and drops some. The table shows hundreds of thousands of clones, with 75% to 90% occurring only once. The chain employs TRBV4-1 and TRBJ2-2; 8 bases fit TRBD1. The source of this sequence is a woman aged 55-75 years with COVID-19, enrolled during active disease. What was sequenced was peripheral blood. The CDR3 loop is CASSQVDQGAGTGELFF. CDR3 nucleotide sequence: TGCGCCAGCAGCCAAGTAGATCAGGGGGCAGGCACCGGGGAGCTGTTTTTT.